This T cell receptor (beta chain) was recorded in a study of persistence of HIV-infected CD4 T cells. As for the study in general: Donors had been on suppressive ART for a median of 8 years.

This clone was counted between two and nine times. The antigen remains undetermined. A junction end diverges from the germline sequence, so it may reflect a read error. The immunoSEQ assay was version 4, run in survey mode. Clones were sequenced by immunoSEQ multiplex PCR, and TCRdb holds only the in-frame ones, with some missing. The data show roughly 45,000 clones, more than 80% seen once. Looked up from germline, CDR1 is MDHEN and CDR2 is SYDVKM. The CDR3 is 11 amino acids. Nonspecific anti-CD3/anti-CD28 bead stimulation represents the broad CD4+ T cell repertoire. Sorting selected CD4+ T cells upregulating both CD40 ligand and CD69. These HIV-1-infected adults initiated suppressive ART in chronic infection.

The V call is TRBV28, the J call TRBJ1-1; D remains ambiguous. The clonotype was recovered from an adult man with HIV who was CMV-seropositive. The sample was CD4+ T cells sorted from PBMCs after 18-hour stimulation, taken from a patient who received antiretroviral therapy. The CDR3 nucleotides read TGTGCCAGCATTTTAAGGGATTCGGCTTTCTTT. Amino acids: CASILRDSAFF.